The source of this T cell receptor beta chain is a study of siplizumab effects on memory and regulatory T cells. Points on this clone: Its antigen remains unidentified.

TCRdb keeps only in-frame clones here, not all; method: immunoSEQ multiplex PCR. The sample lists under 100,000 clones; around 94% were seen once. V was shortened by 4 bases and J by 6 bases, with 18 bases between the two germline ends. Germline values: CDR1 LGHNT, CDR2 FRNRAP. This CDR3 region has 15 residues. Study observations and caveats: Naive T cells were seemingly more diverse than memory cells, and major contributions to the alloresponse seemed to be made by them. Significant reduction of alloreactive sequences traceable to unstimulated CD4+ memory cells was observed with siplizumab. Mean Treg-derived proportions of mappable alloreactive CD4+ clones were 68.8% for siplizumab and less than 35% for controls. Alloreactive clones mapping to unstimulated subsets formed only a minor fraction.

This rearrangement joins TRBV12-5 to TRBJ1-2; unclear D gene. The sample taken for sequencing was non-Treg CD4+ T cells sorted from blood. The sequence was obtained from a human donor in good health. CDR3 residues: CASGSSGKTADGYTF. For the CDR3, the DNA is TGTGCTAGTGGTTCCTCAGGCAAGACTGCCGATGGCTACACCTTC.